This T cell receptor beta chain was sequenced for a study of blood T cell repertoires in COVID-19. J gave up 10 bases and V 3 bases, and 5 bases lay outside the gene matches. CDR3 length equals 15 residues. The germline gives CDR1 SGDLS, CDR2 YYNGEE. The method was immunoSEQ multiplex PCR; TCRdb's version includes in-frame clones alone and lacks a portion of them. Of some 140,000 clones in the sample, around 80% were seen once. Only a few counts were recorded for this clone. The clonotype was recovered from a man in his fifties or sixties who had recovered from COVID-19. V gene TRBV9 combines with J gene TRBJ1-6; 12 positions match TRBD1. The sequencing input was peripheral blood. The CDR3 nucleotides read TGTGCCAGCAGCGCCCTTGGGACAGGGGGCTCACCCCTCCACTTT. This translates into CASSALGTGGSPLHF.